The clone carrying this T cell receptor (beta chain) was observed a few times. Its antigen is undetermined. It was considered stable Graves' hyperthyroidism when ophthalmopathy did not progress within 18 months. The source material, RNA transcripts, was used to amplify TCR beta CDR3 regions. HTBI primers were employed in a first-round RT-PCR of the TCR CDR3. Each CDR3 protein is one row after TCRdb ran MiXCR on the multiplex PCR reads. The table records roughly 660,000 distinct CDR3 sequences, about 18% of them present only once. The junction had 10 bases not matched to a gene; V was cut back by 0 bases and J by 5 bases. The germline V gene encodes CDR1 DFQATT and CDR2 SNEGSKA (reference sequence). The CDR3 covers 19 residues. The data stem from a study of T cells in Graves' hyperthyroidism and ophthalmopathy. Regarding the study as a whole: Blood also showed most of the thyroid clonotypes that were expanded above 0.001. Researchers report that a 13 V-J model separated ophthalmopathy from stable hyperthyroidism.

The specimen was blood. The TCR sequence derives from a man aged 50 to 60 with Graves' hyperthyroidism. The V and J genes are TRBV20-1 and TRBJ2-2; 15 bases map to TRBD2. Here the CDR3 DNA reads TGCAGTGCTAGAGATACCTGGACTAGCGGGAGGGCCAGAACCGGGGAGCTGTTTTTT. It encodes CSARDTWTSGRARTGELFF.